This T cell receptor beta chain appears in the sequencing data of a study of technical replicates of blood from a handful of donors. The CDR3 is made up of 14 amino acids. The ends lost 8 bases at V and 2 bases at J; junction bases unmatched: 4. The germline V gene encodes CDR1 LNHDA and CDR2 SQIVND (reference sequence). Assay used: immunoSEQ multiplex PCR; TCRdb lists only in-frame clones, some missing. The sample includes 79,000 or so clones, over 75% seen only once; the top ten take less than 0.3%. The rearrangement links TRBV19 to TRBJ1-1, with 11 bases lining up with TRBD1. The sequenced sample was T cells isolated from PBMCs. The clonotype originates from a human donor in good health. The CDR3, as DNA: TGTGCCAGTGGGACAGGGGGGACTAACACTGAAGCTTTCTTT. This gives the protein CASGTGGTNTEAFF.